These 20 T cell receptor beta chains came from one sample sequenced in a study of T cells after yellow fever vaccination. One entry per CDR3 protein, called by TCRdb with MiXCR from the 5' RACE reads. The data show 50,000 or so distinct CDR3 sequences, around 6.9% seen once. The sample here was CD8+ T cells sorted from PBMCs, taken on the day of the first yellow fever vaccination. These receptors all come from a man between 18 and 29 years old who received the YFV17D yellow fever vaccine.

The genes are TRBV6-5 and TRBJ2-2, with D unresolved. The germline V and J ends were trimmed by 0 bases and 6 bases, with 11 bases remaining between them. The germline V gene has CDR1 MNHEY and CDR2 SVGAGI. The CDR3 is made up of 15 amino acids. The CDR3: CASSYSLGLAGELFF. In DNA form, the CDR3 reads TGTGCCAGCAGTTACTCGCTTGGGTTAGCCGGGGAGCTGTTTTTT.

This clonotype has more than one count but fewer than ten. V is TRBV11-1 and J is TRBJ2-3; the D call may be TRBD1 or TRBD2 (5 bases each). The CDR3 extends over 19 amino acids. Germline lookup yields CDR1 SGHAT and CDR2 FQDESV (reference sequence). V gave up 3 bases and J gave up 0 bases, with 22 bases separating them. The CDR3 DNA is TGTGCCAGCAGCTTTACCCTGGGACCTTATGTCACTAGCACAGATACGCAGTATTTT. Translated: CASSFTLGPYVTSTDTQYF. The full variable domain, in which reference TRBV11-1 and TRBJ2-3 provide the parts outside the CDR3, is EAEVAQSPRYKITEKSQAVAFWCDPISGHATLYWYRQILGQGPELLVQFQDESVVDDSQLPKDRFSAERLKGVDSTLKIQPAELGDSAMYLCASSFTLGPYVTSTDTQYFGPGTRLTVL.

This clonotype was counted at least ten times. The rearrangement joins TRBV5-4 to TRBJ1-2; D is ambiguous. Trimming left V 0 bases short and J 3 bases short, with 6 bases between. Germline lookup yields CDR1 SGHNT and CDR2 YYREEE (reference sequence). There are 13 residues in the CDR3. CDR3 sequence reads: CASSLGEDYGYTF. The CDR3 bases are TGTGCCAGCAGCTTGGGGGAAGACTATGGCTACACCTTC.

The chain uses TRBV11-2 and TRBJ2-7; 15 nucleotides match TRBD2. This CDR3 is built from 17 residues. CDR1 SGHAT and CDR2 FQNNGV come from the germline V gene. V was pared by 5 bases and J by 5 bases, with 10 bases of the junction left unmatched. CDR3: CASSLRTSGGADNEQYF. The CDR3, as DNA: TGTGCCAGCAGCCTACGGACTAGCGGGGGGGCCGATAACGAGCAGTACTTC. The variable domain in full, with the rest retrieved from reference TRBV11-2 and TRBJ2-7, is EAGVAQSPRYKIIEKRQSVAFWCNPISGHATLYWYQQILGQGPKLLIQFQNNGVVDDSQLPKDRFSAERLKGVDSTLKIQPAKLEDSAVYLCASSLRTSGGADNEQYFGPGTRLTVT.

This clonotype was recorded a few times. The CDR3 is CASSAAGTGGVSYGYTF. CDR3 DNA sequence: TGTGCCAGCAGCGCGGCCGGCACAGGGGGCGTGAGCTATGGCTACACCTTC. The chain combines TRBV13 with TRBJ1-2, with TRBD1 matching over 9 bases. The CDR3 loop spans 17 amino acids. The V gene end was trimmed by 5 bases and the J gene end by 4 bases; junction bases not matched to a gene: 14. Germline CDR1 is PRHDT and CDR2 is FYEKMQ (reference sequence).

The J gene is TRBJ1-2, the V gene TRBV4-2, with TRBD1 as a possible D gene (5 bases). This CDR3 is built from 17 residues. The V and J ends lost 0 bases and 0 bases respectively, with 14 bases between them. CDR1 and CDR2 from the germline V gene are LGHNA and YNFKEQ. CDR3 sequence: CASSQDWGRGANYGYTF. The CDR3 nucleotides read TGTGCCAGCAGCCAAGATTGGGGACGGGGAGCTAACTATGGCTACACCTTC.

This clonotype was counted between two and nine times. V usage is TRBV7-2 and J usage is TRBJ2-2, with D possibly matching TRBD1 (5 bases). V shed 5 bases and J shed 7 bases, with 17 bases lying between them. The CDR3 spans 15 residues. Germline V gives CDR1 SGHTA, CDR2 FQGNSA. CDR3 DNA: TGTGCCAGCAGCCAGGCGATGGGGCGTTTCGGGGAGCTGTTTTTT. It yields the protein CASSQAMGRFGELFF.

The chain employs TRBV20-1 and TRBJ2-3; D could derive from TRBD1 or TRBD2 (5 bases each). Germline V gives CDR1 DFQATT, CDR2 SNEGSKA (reference sequence). The V gene lost 0 bases and the J gene lost 2 bases, with 9 bases spanning the gap. This CDR3 is 14 amino acids long. CDR3 sequence reads: CSARDGGTTDTQYF. In DNA, the CDR3 is TGCAGTGCTAGAGATGGGGGAACCACAGATACGCAGTATTTT.

This clonotype occurred many times. The V gene is TRBV11-2, the J gene TRBJ1-1; the match to TRBD1 covers 8 bases. This CDR3 is built from 15 residues. Germline CDR1 SGHAT, CDR2 FQNNGV. V gave up 1 base and J gave up 0 bases; unmatched junction bases: 1. The CDR3 region is CASSLAGGLNTEAFF. CDR3 DNA: TGTGCCAGCAGCTTAGCAGGGGGCTTGAACACTGAAGCTTTCTTT.

This clonotype was detected a few times. The gene calls are TRBV4-3 and TRBJ1-1; D is undetermined. Germline CDR1 and CDR2: LGHNA and YSLEER. The CDR3 runs to 16 residues. The germline V and J ends were trimmed by 3 bases and 1 base, with 15 bases remaining between them. The CDR3 nucleotides read TGCGCCAGCAGCCACAGTCGTAAAAGGGCGAACACTGAAGCTTTCTTT. This gives the protein CASSHSRKRANTEAFF.

This clonotype appeared a few times. The chain is built from TRBV9 and TRBJ2-3; D gene unclear. V lost 0 bases, J lost 2 bases, and 10 bases lay in between. Germline CDR1 is SGDLS and CDR2 is YYNGEE. This CDR3 comprises 15 residues. CDR3 bases: TGTGCCAGCAGCGTAGAGGCCGCATACACAGATACGCAGTATTTT. Translation gives CASSVEAAYTDTQYF.

J is TRBJ1-1 and V is TRBV7-9; 9 nucleotides align to TRBD1. Trimming took 3 bases from V and 5 from J; bases not matched to a gene: 13. The CDR3 has 17 residues. Germline V gene sequence: CDR1 SEHNR, CDR2 FQNEAQ (reference sequence). The CDR3 bases are TGTGCCAGCAGCTTTCCCCTCGGGGGACAGGGAGCGACTGAAGCTTTCTTT. Residues: CASSFPLGGQGATEAFF.

This clonotype was counted at least ten times. V usage is TRBV7-2 and J usage is TRBJ1-1; D perhaps matches TRBD1 (6 bases). With 5 bases removed from V and 4 bases from J, the gap between germline ends came to 17 bases. The CDR3 contains 15 residues. The germline CDR1 and CDR2 sequences are SGHTA and FQGNSA. CDR3 DNA: TGTGCCAGCAGCCTGATTGGGGGCCCGGGCACTGAAGCTTTCTTT. Protein: CASSLIGGPGTEAFF.

Comments on this clonotype: With a much larger clone just one base away, this may be a read error. This rearrangement joins TRBV4-1 to TRBJ2-7; D might be TRBD2 (6 bases). V lost 0 bases to trimming and J lost 7 bases, with 16 bases between them. This CDR3 is built from 15 residues. In germline, CDR1 is MGHRA, CDR2 YSYEKL. Here the CDR3 reads CASSQEYRGMREQYF. The CDR3 DNA reads TGCGCCAGCAGCCAAGAATACCGGGGGATGAGAGAGCAGTACTTC.

This clonotype was detected many times. The chain combines TRBV7-9 with TRBJ2-3; unclear D gene. Trimming removed 1 base at V and 1 base at J, with 0 bases between. CDR1 is SEHNR and CDR2 is FQNEAQ in the germline V gene (reference sequence). The CDR3 is 12 amino acids. This chain's CDR3 is CASSLGTDTQYF. CDR3 nucleotide sequence: TGTGCCAGCAGCTTAGGCACAGATACGCAGTATTTT.

Ten or more counts support this clonotype. This chain links TRBV11-3 with TRBJ2-1; tentatively, D is TRBD2 (5 bases). This CDR3 contains 13 residues. Germline values: CDR1 SGHNT, CDR2 YENEEA. Trimming removed 5 bases at V and 8 bases at J, with 13 bases between. In DNA, the CDR3 is TGTGCCAGCAGCGCGAGAGGGTTCGATGAGCAGTTCTTC. Its protein is CASSARGFDEQFF.

This clonotype showed up just a few times. The V call is TRBV27, the J call TRBJ1-5; weak D call: TRBD1 (5 bases). V lost 4 bases and J lost 0, with 10 bases in between. This CDR3 comprises 15 residues. Germline V lookup: CDR1 MNHEY, CDR2 SMNVEV (reference sequence). Written as DNA, the CDR3 is TGTGCCAGCAGTTCCCTTGGGACTAGCAATCAGCCCCAGCATTTT. This codes for CASSSLGTSNQPQHF.

This clonotype occurred many times. The chain links TRBV21-1 to TRBJ2-7; the tabulated D call, TRBD1, remains unverified against the DNA. TRBV21-1 has pseudogene status. CDR3 length: 13 amino acids. The chain's CDR3 is CASSKQGHYEQYV. Written as DNA, the CDR3 is TGTGCCAGCAGCAAACAGGGACACTACGAGCAGTACGTC.

As to this clonotype: A read error may explain this, as a much larger clone is one base away. The rearrangement links TRBV5-1 to TRBJ2-7; D not certain. Trimming stripped 0 bases from V and 4 bases from J, with 14 bases between. This CDR3 has 15 amino acids. CDR1 and CDR2 from the germline V gene are SGHRS and YFSETQ. This CDR3 reads CASSLGDSNLYEQYV. The CDR3 DNA sequence: TGCGCCAGCAGCTTGGGAGATTCTAACTTATACGAGCAGTACGTC.

Ten or more counts support this clonotype. This chain joins TRBV7-8 and TRBJ2-1; D might be TRBD2 (7 bases). The germline CDR1 and CDR2 sequences are SGHVS and FQNEAQ. The germline V and J ends were trimmed by 1 base and 8 bases, with 15 bases remaining between them. The CDR3 has 15 amino acids. This CDR3 reads CASSLGGGGVDEQFF. The CDR3 nucleotides read TGTGCCAGCAGCTTAGGGGGGGGCGGGGTGGATGAGCAGTTCTTC.